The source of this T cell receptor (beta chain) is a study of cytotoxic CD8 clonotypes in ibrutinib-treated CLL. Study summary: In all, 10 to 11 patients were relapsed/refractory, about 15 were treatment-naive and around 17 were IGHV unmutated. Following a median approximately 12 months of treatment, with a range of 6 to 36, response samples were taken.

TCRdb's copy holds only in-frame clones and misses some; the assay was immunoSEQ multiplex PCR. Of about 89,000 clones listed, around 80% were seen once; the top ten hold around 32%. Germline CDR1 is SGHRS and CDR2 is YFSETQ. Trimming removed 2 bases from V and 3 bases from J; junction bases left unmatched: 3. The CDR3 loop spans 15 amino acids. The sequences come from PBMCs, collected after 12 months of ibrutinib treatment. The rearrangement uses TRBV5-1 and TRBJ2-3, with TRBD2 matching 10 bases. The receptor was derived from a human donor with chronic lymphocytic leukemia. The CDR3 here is CASSFQRGGTDTQYF. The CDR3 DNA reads TGCGCCAGCAGCTTCCAGCGGGGGGGTACAGATACGCAGTATTTT.